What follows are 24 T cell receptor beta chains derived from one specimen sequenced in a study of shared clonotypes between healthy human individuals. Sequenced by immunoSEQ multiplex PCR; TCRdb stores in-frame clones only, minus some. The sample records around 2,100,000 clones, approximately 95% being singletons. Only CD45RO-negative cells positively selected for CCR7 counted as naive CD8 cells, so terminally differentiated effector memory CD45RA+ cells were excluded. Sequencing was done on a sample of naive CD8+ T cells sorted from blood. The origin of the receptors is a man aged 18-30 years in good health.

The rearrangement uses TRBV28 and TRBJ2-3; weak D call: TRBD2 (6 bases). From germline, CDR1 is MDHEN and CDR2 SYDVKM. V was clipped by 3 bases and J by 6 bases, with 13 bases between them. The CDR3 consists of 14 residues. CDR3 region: CASSLRGPGDTQYF. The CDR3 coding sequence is TGTGCCAGCAGTTTGCGGGGCCCCGGGGATACGCAGTATTTT.

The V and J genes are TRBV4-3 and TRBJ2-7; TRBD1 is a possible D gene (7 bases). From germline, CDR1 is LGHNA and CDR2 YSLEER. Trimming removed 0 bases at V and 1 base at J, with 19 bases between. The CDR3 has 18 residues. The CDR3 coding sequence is TGCGCCAGCAGCCAAGAAACAGGGGAGGAAATTGGGTCCTACGAGCAGTACTTC. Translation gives CASSQETGEEIGSYEQYF.

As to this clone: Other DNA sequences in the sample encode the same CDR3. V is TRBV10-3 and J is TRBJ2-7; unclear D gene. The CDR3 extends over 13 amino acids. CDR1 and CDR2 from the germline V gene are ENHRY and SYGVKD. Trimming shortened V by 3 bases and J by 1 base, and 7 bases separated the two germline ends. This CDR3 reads CAISEDTSYEQYF. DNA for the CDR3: TGTGCCATCAGTGAAGACACTTCCTACGAGCAGTACTTC.

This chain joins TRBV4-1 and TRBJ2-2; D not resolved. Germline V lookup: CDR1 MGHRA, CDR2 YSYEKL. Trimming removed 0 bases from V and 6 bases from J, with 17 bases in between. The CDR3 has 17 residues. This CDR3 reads CASSQEFPSSLAGELFF. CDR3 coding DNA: TGCGCCAGCAGCCAAGAGTTTCCGTCATCGTTAGCCGGGGAGCTGTTTTTT.

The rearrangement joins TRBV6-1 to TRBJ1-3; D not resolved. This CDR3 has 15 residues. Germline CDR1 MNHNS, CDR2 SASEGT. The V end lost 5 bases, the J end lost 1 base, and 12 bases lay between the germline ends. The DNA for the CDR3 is TGTGCCAGCAGTTCATCGACGGTTTCTGGAAACACCATATATTTT. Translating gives CASSSSTVSGNTIYF.

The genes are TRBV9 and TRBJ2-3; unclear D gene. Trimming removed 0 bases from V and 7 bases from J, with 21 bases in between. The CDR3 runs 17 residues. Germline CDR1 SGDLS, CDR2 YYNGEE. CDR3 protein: CASSVESLGSLKNTQYF. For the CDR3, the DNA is TGTGCCAGCAGCGTAGAGTCGCTGGGCAGCCTAAAGAATACGCAGTATTTT.

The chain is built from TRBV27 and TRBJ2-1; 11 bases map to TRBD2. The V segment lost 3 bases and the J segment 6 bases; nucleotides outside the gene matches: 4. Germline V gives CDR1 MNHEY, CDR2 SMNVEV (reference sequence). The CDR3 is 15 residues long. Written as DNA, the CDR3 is TGTGCCAGCAGTTTCCTAGCGGGAGGCCCCAATGAGCAGTTCTTC. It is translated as CASSFLAGGPNEQFF.

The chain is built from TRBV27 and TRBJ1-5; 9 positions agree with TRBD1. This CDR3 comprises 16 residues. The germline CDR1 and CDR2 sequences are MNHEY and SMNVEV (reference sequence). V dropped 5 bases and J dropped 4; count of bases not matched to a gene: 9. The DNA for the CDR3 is TGTGCCAGCAGTCCGCCCTCCGGGACAGGGAATCAGCCCCAGCATTTT. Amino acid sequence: CASSPPSGTGNQPQHF.

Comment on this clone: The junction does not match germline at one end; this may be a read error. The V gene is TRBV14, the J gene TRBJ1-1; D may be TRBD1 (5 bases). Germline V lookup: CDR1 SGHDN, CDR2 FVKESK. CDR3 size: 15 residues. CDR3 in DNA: TGTGCCAGCAGTCAAGTTCCCTCGGGGGGCACTGAAGCTTTCTTT. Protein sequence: CASSQVPSGGTEAFF. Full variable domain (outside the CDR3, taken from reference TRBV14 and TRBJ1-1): EAGVTQFPSHSVIEKGQTVTLRCDPISGHDNLYWYRRVMGKEIKFLLHFVKESKQDESGMPNNRFLAERTGGTYSTLKVQPAELEDSGVYFCASSQVPSGGTEAFFGQGTRLTVV.

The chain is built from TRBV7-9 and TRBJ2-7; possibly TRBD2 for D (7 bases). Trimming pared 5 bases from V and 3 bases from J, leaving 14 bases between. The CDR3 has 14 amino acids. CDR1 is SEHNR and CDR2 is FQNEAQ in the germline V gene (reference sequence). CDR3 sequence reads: CASSPTGGNYEQYF. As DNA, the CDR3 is TGTGCCAGCAGCCCCACGGGGGGCAACTACGAGCAGTACTTC. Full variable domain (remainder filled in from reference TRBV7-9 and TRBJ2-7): DTGVSQNPRHKITKRGQNVTFRCDPISEHNRLYWYRQTLGQGPEFLTYFQNEAQLEKSRLLSDRFSAERPKGSFSTLEIQRTEQGDSAMYLCASSPTGGNYEQYFGPGTRLTVT.

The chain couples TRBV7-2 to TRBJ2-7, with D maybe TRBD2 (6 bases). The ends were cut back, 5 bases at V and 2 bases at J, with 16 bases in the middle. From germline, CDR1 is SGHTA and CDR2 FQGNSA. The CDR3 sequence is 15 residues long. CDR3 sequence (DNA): TGTGCCAGCAGCCTAGGAGGGACTCCACCCTACGAGCAGTACTTC. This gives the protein CASSLGGTPPYEQYF.

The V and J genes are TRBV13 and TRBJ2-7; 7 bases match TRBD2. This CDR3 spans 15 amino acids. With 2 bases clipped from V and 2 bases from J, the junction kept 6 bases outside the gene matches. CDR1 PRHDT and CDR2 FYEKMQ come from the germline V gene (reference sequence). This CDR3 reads CASSLREGVTYEQYF. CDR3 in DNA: TGTGCCAGCAGCTTAAGGGAGGGTGTTACCTACGAGCAGTACTTC.

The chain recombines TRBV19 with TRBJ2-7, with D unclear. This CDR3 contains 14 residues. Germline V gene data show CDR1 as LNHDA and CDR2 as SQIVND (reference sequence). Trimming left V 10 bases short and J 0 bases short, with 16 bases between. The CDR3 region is CATAYGVSSYEQYF. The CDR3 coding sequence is TGTGCCACAGCTTATGGGGTCAGCTCCTACGAGCAGTACTTC.

The CDR3 sequence is CASSLDLNNEQFF. The CDR3, as DNA: TGTGCCAGCAGTCTCGACCTAAACAATGAGCAGTTCTTC. The rearrangement uses TRBV27 and TRBJ2-1, with no clear D. Germline V gene sequence: CDR1 MNHEY, CDR2 SMNVEV (reference sequence). With 5 bases removed from V and 5 bases from J, the gap between germline ends came to 10 bases. The CDR3 totals 13 residues.

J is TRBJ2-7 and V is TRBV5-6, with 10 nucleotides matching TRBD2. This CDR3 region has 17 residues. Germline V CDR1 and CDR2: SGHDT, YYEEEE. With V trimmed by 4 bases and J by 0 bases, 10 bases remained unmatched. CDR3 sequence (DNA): TGTGCCAGCAGCGGTGCACTGCTAGCGGGAGACTCCTACGAGCAGTACTTC. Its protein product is CASSGALLAGDSYEQYF.

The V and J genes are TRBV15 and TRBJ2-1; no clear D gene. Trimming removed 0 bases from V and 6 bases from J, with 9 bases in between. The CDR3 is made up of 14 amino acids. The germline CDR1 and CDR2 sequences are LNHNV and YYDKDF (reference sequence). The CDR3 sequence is CATSRDPGLNEQFF. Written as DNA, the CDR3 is TGTGCCACCAGCAGAGATCCCGGGCTCAATGAGCAGTTCTTC.

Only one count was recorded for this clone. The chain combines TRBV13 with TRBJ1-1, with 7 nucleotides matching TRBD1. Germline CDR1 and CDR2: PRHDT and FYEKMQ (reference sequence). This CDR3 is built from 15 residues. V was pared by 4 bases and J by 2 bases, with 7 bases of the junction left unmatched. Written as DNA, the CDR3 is TGTGCCAGCAGCTCTGCCGACAGGGCAAACACTGAAGCTTTCTTT. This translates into CASSSADRANTEAFF.

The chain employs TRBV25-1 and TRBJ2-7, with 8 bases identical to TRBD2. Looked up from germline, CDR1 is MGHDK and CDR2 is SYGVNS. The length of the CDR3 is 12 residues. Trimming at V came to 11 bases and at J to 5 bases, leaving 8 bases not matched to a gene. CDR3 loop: CASGGKLDEQYF. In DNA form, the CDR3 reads TGTGCCTCGGGGGGGAAATTAGACGAGCAGTACTTC.

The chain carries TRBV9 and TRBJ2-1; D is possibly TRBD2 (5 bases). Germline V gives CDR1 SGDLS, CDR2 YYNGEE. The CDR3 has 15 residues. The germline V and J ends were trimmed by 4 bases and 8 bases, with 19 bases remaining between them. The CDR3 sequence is CASSSGGTTPDEQFF. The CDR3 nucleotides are TGTGCCAGCAGCTCCGGAGGTACAACCCCCGATGAGCAGTTCTTC. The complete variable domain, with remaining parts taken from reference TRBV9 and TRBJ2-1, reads DSGVTQTPKHLITATGQRVTLRCSPRSGDLSVYWYQQSLDQGLQFLIQYYNGEERAKGNILERFSAQQFPDLHSELNLSSLELGDSALYFCASSSGGTTPDEQFFGPGTRLTVL.

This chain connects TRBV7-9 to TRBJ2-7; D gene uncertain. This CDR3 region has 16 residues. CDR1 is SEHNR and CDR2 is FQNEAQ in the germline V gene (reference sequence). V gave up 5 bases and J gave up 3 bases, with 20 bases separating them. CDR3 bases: TGTGCCAGCAGCCCAAACCTAGTCCCGAAGGACTACGAGCAGTACTTC. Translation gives CASSPNLVPKDYEQYF. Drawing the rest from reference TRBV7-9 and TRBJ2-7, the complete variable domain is DTGVSQNPRHKITKRGQNVTFRCDPISEHNRLYWYRQTLGQGPEFLTYFQNEAQLEKSRLLSDRFSAERPKGSFSTLEIQRTEQGDSAMYLCASSPNLVPKDYEQYFGPGTRLTVT.

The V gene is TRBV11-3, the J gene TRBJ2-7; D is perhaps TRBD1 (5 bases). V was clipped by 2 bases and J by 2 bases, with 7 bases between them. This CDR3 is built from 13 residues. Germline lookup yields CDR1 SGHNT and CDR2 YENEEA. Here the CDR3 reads CASSLRGPYEQYF. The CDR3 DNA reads TGTGCCAGCAGCTTAAGGGGTCCCTACGAGCAGTACTTC.

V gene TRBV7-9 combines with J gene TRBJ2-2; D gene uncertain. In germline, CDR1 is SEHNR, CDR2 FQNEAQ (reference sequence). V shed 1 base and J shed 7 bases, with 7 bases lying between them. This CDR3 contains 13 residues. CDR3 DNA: TGTGCCAGCAGCTTAGGGTGGAACGGGGAGCTGTTTTTT. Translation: CASSLGWNGELFF.

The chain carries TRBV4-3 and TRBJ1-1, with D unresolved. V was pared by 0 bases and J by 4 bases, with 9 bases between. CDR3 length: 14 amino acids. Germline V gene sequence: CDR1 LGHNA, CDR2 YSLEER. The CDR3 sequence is CASSQDFSSTEAFF. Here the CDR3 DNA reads TGCGCCAGCAGCCAAGATTTTAGCAGCACTGAAGCTTTCTTT.

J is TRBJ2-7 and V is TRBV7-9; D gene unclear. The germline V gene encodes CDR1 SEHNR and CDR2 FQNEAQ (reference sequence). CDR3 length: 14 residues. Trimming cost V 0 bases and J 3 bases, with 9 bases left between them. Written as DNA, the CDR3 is TGTGCCAGCAGCTTAGCGCCCGGTGTCTACGAGCAGTACTTC. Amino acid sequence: CASSLAPGVYEQYF.